This entry is about one T cell receptor beta chain. The target antigen is unknown. This sample was included in a study of T-cell memory formation after mild COVID-19. Per germline, CDR1 SEHNR and CDR2 FQNEAQ (reference sequence). The ends lost 5 bases at V and 0 bases at J; junction bases unmatched: 9. The CDR3 runs to 17 residues. TCRdb ran MiXCR on the 5' RACE reads and lists one entry per CDR3 protein. The profile shows 540,000 or so distinct CDR3 sequences, around 20% of them singletons. Overall study results and limits: Certain responding clones were present in pre-infection memory, suggesting participation of cross-reactive memory. Nothing showed for sure that second-wave clones peaking on day 37 were SARS-CoV-2 specific. Day 15 to 85 contracting clones showed balanced CD4/CD8; later expanders leaned CD4+.

The chain has TRBV7-9 and TRBJ2-1; 8 bases are shared with TRBD2. This TCR was recovered from an adult woman who had mild COVID-19 (a few samples of this study predate the infection). Cell type and time point are not known. The sample was PBMCs or a T cell subset sorted from them (not recorded which). CDR3 amino acids: CASSPRLAPSSYNEQFF. The DNA of the CDR3 is TGTGCCAGCAGCCCTCGACTAGCGCCAAGCTCCTACAATGAGCAGTTCTTC.